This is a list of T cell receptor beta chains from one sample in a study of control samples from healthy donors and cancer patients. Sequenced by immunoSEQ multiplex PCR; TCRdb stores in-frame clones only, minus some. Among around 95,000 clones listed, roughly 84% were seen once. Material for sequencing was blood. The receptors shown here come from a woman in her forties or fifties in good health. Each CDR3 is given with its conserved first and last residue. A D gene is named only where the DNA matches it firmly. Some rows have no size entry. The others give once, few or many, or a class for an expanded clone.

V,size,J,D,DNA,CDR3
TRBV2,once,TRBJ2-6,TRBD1,TGTGCCAGCAATAGGGACAGATCATACTCTGGGGCCAACGTCCTGACTTTC,CASNRDRSYSGANVLTF
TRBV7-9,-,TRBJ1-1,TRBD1,TGTGCCAGCAGCGGACAGGGCGCGAACACTGAAGCTTTCTTT,CASSGQGANTEAFF
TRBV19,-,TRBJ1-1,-,TGTGCCAGTAGGATAGGGATTGGGGGGTCCACTGAAGCTTTCTTT,CASRIGIGGSTEAFF
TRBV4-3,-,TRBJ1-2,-,TGCGCCAGCAGCCAAGATAAAATCGGCGGCTATGGCTACACCTTC,CASSQDKIGGYGYTF
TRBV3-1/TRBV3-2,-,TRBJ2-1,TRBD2,TGTGCCAGCAGCCAATCCAAAAAGGGGGTAGCGGGGGCTGATGAGCAGTTCTTC,CASSQSKKGVAGADEQFF
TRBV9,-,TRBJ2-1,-,TGTGCCAGCAGCGTAGTCGGCGACGCCCGCGGGGAGCAGTTCTTC,CASSVVGDARGEQFF
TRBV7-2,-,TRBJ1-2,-,TGTGCCAGCAGCTTAGATAAGGTATCGGGGGGCTACACCTTC,CASSLDKVSGGYTF
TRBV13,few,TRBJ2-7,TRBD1,TGTGCCAGCAGCCCGGGACAGGGTTACGAGCAGTACTTC,CASSPGQGYEQYF
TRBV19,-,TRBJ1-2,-,TGTGCCAGTAAAATAGGCAGGATCACCAAATATGGCTACACCTTC,CASKIGRITKYGYTF
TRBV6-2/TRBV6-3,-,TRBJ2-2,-,TGTGCCAGCAGTTTAGATCCCGAAGGGGTAAACACCGGGGAGCTGTTTTTT,CASSLDPEGVNTGELFF
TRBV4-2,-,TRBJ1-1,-,TGTGCCAGCAGCTACAGAGACACTGAAGCTTTCTTT,CASSYRDTEAFF
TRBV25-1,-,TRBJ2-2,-,TGTGCCAGCAGTGAATCTGGGTACACCGGGGAGCTGTTTTTT,CASSESGYTGELFF
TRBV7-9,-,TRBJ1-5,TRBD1,TGTGCCAGCAGCTTAACAGGGGATCAGCCCCAGCATTTT,CASSLTGDQPQHF
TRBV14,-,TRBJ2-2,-,TGTGCCAGCAGCCAATTGGGGGGAGAAGCCGGGGAGCTGTTTTTT,CASSQLGGEAGELFF
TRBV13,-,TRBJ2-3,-,TGTGCCAGCAGCACCCTGAGGGGCCTAGATACGCAGTATTTT,CASSTLRGLDTQYF
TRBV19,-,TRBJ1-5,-,TGTGCCAGTAGTTTCAGACCGGGTTCGGCATACCAGCCCCAGCATTTT,CASSFRPGSAYQPQHF
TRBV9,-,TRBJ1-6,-,TGTGCCAGCAGCCCCTTCTTTATGGAGAATAATTCACCCCTCCACTTT,CASSPFFMENNSPLHF
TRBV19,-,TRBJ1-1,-,TGTGCCAGTAACTTTCGGGGGACTCGAACTGAAGCTTTCTTT,CASNFRGTRTEAFF
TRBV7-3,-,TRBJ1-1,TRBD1,TGTGCCAGCAGCCCAGACAGGGACACTGAAGCTTTCTTT,CASSPDRDTEAFF
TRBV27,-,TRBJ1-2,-,TGTGCCAGCAGTTCGAGACCGCCCTATGGCTACACCTTC,CASSSRPPYGYTF
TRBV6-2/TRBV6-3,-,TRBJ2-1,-,TGTGCCAGCAGTTACTCTGGGACTCAGCAGTTCTTC,CASSYSGTQQFF
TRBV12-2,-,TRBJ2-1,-,TGTGCAAGCGCAGAGAATCGGACTAGCGGGAGGAGCTCCTACAATGAGCAGTTCTTC,CASAENRTSGRSSYNEQFF
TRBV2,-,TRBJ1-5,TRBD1,TGTGCCAGCAGACACGACAGGGAGGGACAGCCCCAGCATTTT,CASRHDREGQPQHF
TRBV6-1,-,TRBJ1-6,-,TGTGCCAGCAGTGAATACGGGACGGATTTGAGGAATTCACCCCTCCACTTT,CASSEYGTDLRNSPLHF
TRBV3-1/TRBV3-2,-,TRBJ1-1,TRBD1,TGTGCCAGCAGCCAAGAGAACAGGGGATCGGTGAACACTGAAGCTTTCTTT,CASSQENRGSVNTEAFF
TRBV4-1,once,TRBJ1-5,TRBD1,TGCGCCAGCAGCCACTGGACAGGGCCTAATCAGCCCCAGCATTTT,CASSHWTGPNQPQHF
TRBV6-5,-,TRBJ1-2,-,TGTGCCAGCAGTTACGGCAGCAGCTATGGCTACACCTTC,CASSYGSSYGYTF